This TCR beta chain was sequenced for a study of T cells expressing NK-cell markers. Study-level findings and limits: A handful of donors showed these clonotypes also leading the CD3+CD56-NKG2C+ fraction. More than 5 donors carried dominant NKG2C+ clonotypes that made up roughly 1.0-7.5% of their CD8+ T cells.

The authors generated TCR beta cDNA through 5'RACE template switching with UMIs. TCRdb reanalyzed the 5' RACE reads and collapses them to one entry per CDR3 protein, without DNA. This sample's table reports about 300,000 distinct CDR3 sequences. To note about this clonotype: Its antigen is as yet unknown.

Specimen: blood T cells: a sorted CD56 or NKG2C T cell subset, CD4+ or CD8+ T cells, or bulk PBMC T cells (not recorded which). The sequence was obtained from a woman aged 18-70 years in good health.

CDR3 amino acids: CAWSDSPDTQYF. The V call is TRBV30, the J call TRBJ2-3. The CDR3 is made up of 12 amino acids. Germline V gene data show CDR1 as GTSNPN and CDR2 as SVGIG (reference sequence).